This record looks at one T cell receptor beta chain sequence and its context. The assay was run at deep level. PCR replicates performed on unsorted PBMC used roughly 300 ng DNA, 25,000 to 35,000 T cell genomes. In the study's own analysis: Junction-only immunoSEQ sequences carried no quality scores, so filtering differed. Sequencing was performed with immunoSEQ multiplex PCR; in TCRdb, only in-frame clones are kept and a portion is missing. The DNA was the basis for D and trimming; V, J and clone size are from that table. The table shows about 490,000 clones, with 76% occurring only once. The sample originates from a study of shared clonotypes between healthy human individuals. Germline CDR1 reads SGDLS; CDR2 reads YYNGEE. Trimming removed 4 bases at V and 0 bases at J, with 17 bases between. The length of the CDR3 is 16 residues. Nashville, Tennessee was home to all donors, each a Caucasian adult.

Material for sequencing was PBMCs. The chain couples TRBV9 to TRBJ2-7, with TRBD2 as a possible D gene (5 bases). This clonotype originated in a middle-aged woman in good health. Some clones in this sample may be carry-over from other donors' samples. This chain's CDR3 is CASSPGNPLSSYEQYF. The DNA for the CDR3 is TGTGCCAGCAGCCCCGGGAACCCCCTAAGCTCCTACGAGCAGTACTTC.